Below are 18 T cell receptor beta chains sequenced from a single sample in a study of regulatory T cells in long-lasting Graves disease. Time point given: persistent/refractory GD, antithyroid drugs over 5 years with positive TRAb. The authors made the TCR library using RNA they extracted from PBMCs. In building TCR beta libraries, iRepertoire HTBI primers were used together with Arm-PCR of CDR3 regions. A single record per CDR3 protein comes from TCRdb applying MiXCR to the multiplex PCR reads. The sample holds 400,000 to 500,000 distinct CDR3 sequences, approximately 22% seen once. This specimen was peripheral blood mononuclear cells (PBMCs), taken when the disease was refractory, from a patient treated with antithyroid drugs. The receptor source for this set is a female donor with Graves disease.

This clonotype was observed a few times. This rearrangement joins TRBV7-9 to TRBJ2-7, with D perhaps TRBD2 (6 bases). CDR3 length: 17 residues. V dropped 2 bases and J dropped 6 bases, with 23 bases sitting between them. The germline V gene encodes CDR1 SEHNR and CDR2 FQNEAQ (reference sequence). CDR3 region: CASSLLSVGGMICEQYF. The CDR3, as DNA: TGTGCCAGCAGCTTATTAAGCGTCGGAGGGATGATTTGCGAGCAGTACTTC. The variable domain in full, completed from reference TRBV7-9 and TRBJ2-7, reads DTGVSQNPRHKITKRGQNVTFRCDPISEHNRLYWYRQTLGQGPEFLTYFQNEAQLEKSRLLSDRFSAERPKGSFSTLEIQRTEQGDSAMYLCASSLLSVGGMICEQYFGPGTRLTVT.

The chain recombines TRBV2 with TRBJ2-3, with 13 bases fitting TRBD2. CDR3 length: 16 residues. The trim removed 5 bases at V and 4 bases at J, leaving 6 bases unmatched. The V gene's germline CDR1 is SNHLY and CDR2 FYNNEI. In DNA form, the CDR3 reads TGTGCCAGCAGTCGACTAGCGGGGGGTGGTGCAGATACGCAGTATTTT. Its translation: CASSRLAGGGADTQYF.

This clonotype was detected ten times or more. The chain carries TRBV7-2 and TRBJ1-2, with a weak D call TRBD1 (6 bases). The CDR3 spans 13 residues. Between the trimmed V and J ends, which lost 5 bases and 8 bases, there was a span of 15 bases. The germline V gene encodes CDR1 SGHTA and CDR2 FQGNSA. The CDR3 here is CASSPGQRVGYTF. The CDR3 coding sequence is TGTGCCAGCAGCCCAGGACAGAGGGTCGGCTACACCTTC.

V and J are TRBV5-6 and TRBJ1-2; D unresolved. Trimming left V 0 bases short and J 5 bases short, with 11 bases between. Looked up from germline, CDR1 is SGHDT and CDR2 is YYEEEE. The CDR3 runs 14 residues. CDR3 in DNA: TGTGCCAGCAGCTTGGGGGATAGGGAATATGGCTACACCTTC. This encodes CASSLGDREYGYTF.

The CDR3 nucleotides read TGTGCCAGCAGTTTCGAGAGGGGCTCCACCGGGGAGCTGTTTTTT. Encoded protein: CASSFERGSTGELFF. This sequence joins TRBV6-2 or TRBV6-3 and TRBJ2-2; possibly TRBD1 or TRBD2 for D (5 bases each). V was pared by 4 bases and J by 4 bases, with 13 bases between. The CDR3 has 15 residues. Germline CDR1 MNHEY, CDR2 SVGEGT.

This clonotype showed up just a few times. The chain links TRBV25-1 to TRBJ2-2; D may be TRBD2 (6 bases). Trimming shortened V by 7 bases and J by 5 bases, and 11 bases separated the two germline ends. Germline V lookup: CDR1 MGHDK, CDR2 SYGVNS. This CDR3 region has 13 residues. The CDR3 region is CASTGTPTGELFF. Here the CDR3 DNA reads TGTGCCAGCACCGGGACTCCAACCGGGGAGCTGTTTTTT.

Of note for this clonotype: Germline and junction disagree at one end, which may indicate a read error. V gene TRBV28 combines with J gene TRBJ1-1, with a tentative D call TRBD1 (6 bases). CDR3 size: 14 residues. Germline CDR1 is MDHEN and CDR2 is SYDVKM. CDR3 sequence reads: CASSRQEMNTEAFF. The CDR3 nucleotides read TGTGCCAGCTCCCGACAGGAGATGAACACTGAGGCTTTCTTT. Filled out from reference TRBV28 and TRBJ1-1, the complete variable domain reads DVKVTQSSRYLVKRTGEKVFLECVQDMDHENMFWYRQDPGLGLRLIYFSYDVKMKEKGDIPEGYSVSREKKERFSLILESASTNQTSMYLCASSRQEMNTEAFFGQGTRLTVV.

The rearrangement joins TRBV9 to TRBJ1-1; D gene unclear. The germline gives CDR1 SGDLS, CDR2 YYNGEE. The CDR3 has 14 residues. Trimming left V 0 bases short and J 4 bases short, with 10 bases between. In nucleotides, the CDR3 is TGTGCCAGCAGCGTAGTTTGGGAGAGCACTGAAGCTTTCTTT. Encoded protein: CASSVVWESTEAFF.

This clonotype was seen a handful of times. The chain is built from TRBV19 and TRBJ1-1; possibly TRBD1 for D (6 bases). The CDR3 extends over 15 amino acids. V lost 8 bases and J lost 0, with 16 bases in between. Germline V gene sequence: CDR1 LNHDA, CDR2 SQIVND (reference sequence). This CDR3 is CASLQGWRMNTEAFF. The DNA of the CDR3 is TGTGCCAGTCTACAGGGATGGAGAATGAACACTGAAGCTTTCTTT.

This clonotype was seen a few times. The CDR3 here is CASSQSGSSGKTQYF. The CDR3 DNA sequence: TGTGCCAGCAGCCAGAGCGGGAGCAGTGGAAAGACCCAGTACTTC. This sequence joins TRBV11-1 and TRBJ2-5; 8 positions match TRBD2. The CDR3 has 15 residues. Germline V gene data show CDR1 as SGHAT and CDR2 as FQDESV (reference sequence). J gave up 6 bases and V 5 bases, and 11 bases lay outside the gene matches.

This clonotype has a count of ten or more. One end of the junction does not line up with germline, which may come from a read error. The chain joins TRBV2 to TRBJ1-1, with D unresolved. This CDR3 region has 13 residues. Germline V gives CDR1 SNHLY, CDR2 FYNNEI. CDR3 coding DNA: TGTGCCAGCAGTCCAATAGGGTGGACTGAAACTTTCTTT. It encodes CASSPIGWTETFF.

This clonotype has just a few counts. The DNA for the CDR3 is TGTGCCATCAGATTGGCGGGTGGGGAGGATTCACCCCTCCACTTT. As protein: CAIRLAGGEDSPLHF. The genes are TRBV10-3 and TRBJ1-6; D gene uncertain. Germline CDR1 reads ENHRY; CDR2 reads SYGVKD. V was shortened by 6 bases and J by 8 bases, with 17 bases between the two germline ends. This CDR3 is 15 amino acids long.

The chain has TRBV7-9 and TRBJ1-1; the D gene is possibly TRBD1 (5 bases). The CDR3 loop spans 15 amino acids. The germline CDR1 and CDR2 sequences are SEHNR and FQNEAQ (reference sequence). V was clipped by 1 base and J by 5 bases, with 14 bases between them. The CDR3 DNA sequence: TGTGCCAGCAGCTTAGTGGGGGGACGGAGTACTGAAGCTTTCTTT. This codes for CASSLVGGRSTEAFF.

This clonotype turned up a few times. This chain's CDR3 is CASTRLAGITSNTGELFF. The CDR3 DNA is TGTGCCAGCACCCGACTAGCGGGAATAACATCGAACACCGGGGAGCTGTTTTTT. V is TRBV6-2 or TRBV6-3 and J is TRBJ2-2, with 11 bases fitting TRBD2. CDR3 length: 18 amino acids. V dropped 7 bases and J dropped 0; count of bases not matched to a gene: 10. The germline V gene encodes CDR1 MNHEY and CDR2 SVGEGT.

The table lists this clonotype with a few counts. The chain employs TRBV9 and TRBJ2-2; D unclear. Germline V gives CDR1 SGDLS, CDR2 YYNGEE. The CDR3 runs to 13 residues. The ends were cut back, 2 bases at V and 5 bases at J, with 7 bases in the middle. CDR3 bases: TGTGCCAGCAGCGTCATTGGAACCGGGGAGCTGTTTTTT. Protein product: CASSVIGTGELFF.

The V call is TRBV7-2, the J call TRBJ1-5, with D possibly TRBD1 on 5 matching bases. This CDR3 spans 16 amino acids. The V and J ends lost 3 bases and 1 base respectively, with 13 bases between them. CDR1 SGHTA and CDR2 FQGNSA come from the germline V gene. CDR3 loop: CASSFDSGGSNQPQHF. CDR3 DNA: TGTGCCAGCAGCTTCGACTCCGGGGGAAGCAATCAGCCCCAGCATTTT.

In its sample, this clonotype was seen many times. The rearrangement uses TRBV5-1 and TRBJ1-2; 7 nucleotides line up with TRBD1. The CDR3 covers 15 residues. Germline V gives CDR1 SGHRS, CDR2 YFSETQ. The V segment lost 0 bases and the J segment 2 bases; nucleotides outside the gene matches: 4. CDR3 sequence (DNA): TGCGCCAGCAGCTTGGAAGGGGGACAGAACTATGGCTACACCTTC. The encoded protein is CASSLEGGQNYGYTF. Using reference TRBV5-1 and TRBJ1-2 for the parts outside the CDR3, the full variable domain is KAGVTQTPRYLIKTRGQQVTLSCSPISGHRSVSWYQQTPGQGLQFLFEYFSETQRNKGNFPGRFSGRQFSNSRSEMNVSTLELGDSALYLCASSLEGGQNYGYTFGSGTRLTVV.

The chain employs TRBV19 and TRBJ1-2; perhaps TRBD1 as D (6 bases). V lost 11 bases and J 3 bases, leaving 16 bases between the germline ends. Germline V CDR1 and CDR2: LNHDA, SQIVND (reference sequence). CDR3 length equals 13 residues. CDR3 in amino acids: CAVRDNDDYGYTF. CDR3 DNA sequence: TGTGCCGTCCGGGACAATGACGACTATGGCTACACCTTC.